This T cell receptor beta chain is drawn from a study of CD8+ T cells in alopecia areata. Whole-study findings and limits: The study found tofacitinib significantly decreased scalp clonality and expanded CD8+ clones among the top 100.

A note on this clone: Its antigen is unidentified.

CDR1 and CDR2 from the germline V gene are SQVTM and ANQGSEA. With 6 bases removed from V and 1 base from J, the gap between germline ends came to 9 bases. The CDR3 length is 12 residues. Described treatment: oral pan-JAK inhibitor, 5-10 mg twice daily. Extraction of RNA preceded its reverse transcription into cDNA, which served as the sequencing template. Measured with immunoSEQ multiplex PCR; TCRdb has only the in-frame clones, and not every one. The sample yields about 190,000 clones, 50% to 60% seen once. The material sequenced was CD4+ T cells sorted from blood, taken at week 4, from a patient treated with tofacitinib. This chain connects TRBV29-1 to TRBJ1-2; a possible D gene is TRBD1 (6 bases). The receptor was derived from a human donor with alopecia areata. Written as DNA, the CDR3 is TGCAGCGTCGTACAGGGTAACTATGGCTACACCTTC. It specifies CSVVQGNYGYTF.